In this sample, the clone carrying this T cell receptor (beta chain) turned up once. These data come from a study of blood T cell repertoires in COVID-19. In the original workflow: Using reference gene primer amplification, nucleated cell counts were estimated. Here immunoSEQ multiplex PCR was the method, and the copy in TCRdb shows in-frame clones only, minus some. The V and J calls and the clone size are those of that table, but D and trimming were determined from the DNA. This table holds about 210,000 clones, 80% to 90% found once. Source material: PBMCs or T cells enriched from blood (not recorded which). This clonotype originated in a woman aged 18 to 35 who had recovered from COVID-19.

CDR3 sequence: CAWRLAGTYEQYF. The DNA for the CDR3 is TGTGCCTGGAGACTAGCGGGGACCTACGAGCAGTACTTC. The rearrangement uses TRBV30 and TRBJ2-7, with 10 positions matching TRBD2. Germline V lookup: CDR1 GTSNPN, CDR2 SVGIG (reference sequence). V lost 3 bases, J lost 2 bases, and 1 base stayed unmatched. This CDR3 is built from 13 residues.